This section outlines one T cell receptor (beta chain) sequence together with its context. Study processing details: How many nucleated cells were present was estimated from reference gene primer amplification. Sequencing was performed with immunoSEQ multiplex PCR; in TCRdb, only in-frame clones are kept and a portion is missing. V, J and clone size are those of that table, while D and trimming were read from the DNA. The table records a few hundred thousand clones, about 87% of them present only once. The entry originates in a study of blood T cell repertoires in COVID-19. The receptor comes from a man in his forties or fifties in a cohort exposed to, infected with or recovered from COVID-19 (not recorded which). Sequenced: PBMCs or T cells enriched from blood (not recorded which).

As DNA, the CDR3 is TGTGCCAGCAGCGTAGCCCAGGAAAGCTCCTACAATGAGCAGTTCTTC. Translating gives CASSVAQESSYNEQFF. The rearrangement uses TRBV9 and TRBJ2-1; D uncertain. The germline V and J ends were trimmed by 0 bases and 0 bases, with 10 bases remaining between them. The CDR3 runs 16 residues. Germline CDR1 and CDR2: SGDLS and YYNGEE.